A selection of T cell receptor beta chains follows, all from one sample in a study of blood T cell repertoires in COVID-19. Profiled with immunoSEQ multiplex PCR; TCRdb holds only in-frame clones, not every one. The sample shows fewer than 350,000 clones, roughly 89% of them seen only once. Source material: PBMCs or T cells enriched from blood (not recorded which). These receptors all come from a woman aged 40 to 50 who had recovered from COVID-19. The CDR3 runs from the conserved cysteine through the conserved F or W. The D gene is left open where the match is weak. The listing skips clone size in some rows; elsewhere it reads once, few, many or a size class.

V	size	J	D	CDR3	DNA
TRBV9	few	TRBJ2-1	TRBD1	CASSGRTGDGNEQFF	TGTGCCAGCAGCGGCCGGACAGGGGACGGCAATGAGCAGTTCTTC
TRBV11-2	NA	TRBJ1-2	NA	CASSLAGSYGYTF	TGTGCCAGCAGCCTGGCCGGGTCTTATGGCTACACCTTC
TRBV18	NA	TRBJ2-3	NA	CASSPDRGAAQYF	TGTGCCAGCTCACCGGACAGAGGGGCGGCGCAGTATTTT
TRBV13	NA	TRBJ1-2	NA	CASSLGLQGRPHGYTF	TGTGCCAGCAGCTTAGGCCTGCAGGGAAGGCCGCATGGCTACACCTTC
TRBV28	NA	TRBJ2-7	TRBD1	CASSPTDRGRGEQYF	TGTGCCAGCAGCCCCACCGACAGGGGGCGCGGCGAGCAGTACTTC
TRBV18	NA	TRBJ1-2	TRBD1	CASSLGQGHYGYTF	TGTGCCAGCTCGCTGGGACAGGGCCACTATGGCTACACCTTC
TRBV28	NA	TRBJ1-2	TRBD1	CASSSPGTGGRGYTF	TGTGCCAGCAGTTCCCCCGGGACAGGGGGCCGAGGCTACACCTTC
TRBV19	NA	TRBJ1-2	NA	CASSMDTHYGYTF	TGTGCCAGTAGTATGGACACCCACTATGGCTACACCTTC
TRBV6-1	once	TRBJ1-1	NA	CASSEDVGPTEAFF	TGTGCCAGCAGTGAAGACGTGGGGCCAACTGAAGCTTTCTTT
TRBV19	once	TRBJ1-3	NA	CASSEVLSGNTIYF	TGTGCCAGTAGTGAGGTCCTCTCTGGAAACACCATATATTTT
TRBV30	NA	TRBJ2-1	NA	CAWSVGERDEQFF	TGTGCCTGGAGTGTTGGGGAGCGGGATGAGCAGTTCTTC
TRBV3-1/TRBV3-2	NA	TRBJ1-6	TRBD1	CASAAGGLIINSPLHF	TGTGCCAGCGCGGCAGGGGGCCTAATAATTAATTCACCCCTCCACTTT
TRBV30	NA	TRBJ1-2	NA	CAWTDSRYGYTF	TGTGCCTGGACGGACAGTCGCTATGGCTACACCTTC
TRBV28	NA	TRBJ2-1	TRBD2	CASMLAGASNEQFF	TGTGCCAGCATGCTAGCGGGAGCTTCGAATGAGCAGTTCTTC
TRBV1	NA	TRBJ2-7	NA	CTSSPSKQIPRPGTGRAPYEQYF	TGCACCAGCAGCCCCAGTAAACAGATCCCCCGTCCTGGAACCGGGAGGGCCCCCTACGAGCAGTACTTC
TRBV5-6	NA	TRBJ2-5	TRBD2	CASSKTGTSSTETQYF	TGTGCCAGCAGCAAGACCGGGACTAGCTCGACGGAGACCCAGTACTTC
TRBV28	NA	TRBJ2-2	NA	CASSLGTANTGELFF	TGTGCCAGCAGTTTAGGCACCGCGAACACCGGGGAGCTGTTTTTT
TRBV7-9	NA	TRBJ2-5	NA	CASSLEARKETQYF	TGTGCCAGCAGCTTGGAGGCGCGGAAAGAGACCCAGTACTTC
TRBV7-2	NA	TRBJ1-2	TRBD1	CASSAQGAGYGYTF	TGTGCCAGCAGCGCACAGGGGGCTGGCTATGGCTACACCTTC
TRBV6-5	once	TRBJ1-2	TRBD1	CASSPGQVSYGYTF	TGTGCCAGCAGCCCGGGACAGGTGTCCTATGGCTACACCTTC
TRBV5-1	NA	TRBJ1-4	TRBD1	CASSLAAQGGEKLFF	TGCGCCAGCAGCTTGGCGGCGCAGGGGGGAGAAAAACTGTTTTTT
TRBV5-1	NA	TRBJ2-7	TRBD2	CASSFEAGVSSEQYF	TGCGCCAGCAGCTTTGAAGCGGGAGTATCAAGCGAGCAGTACTTC
TRBV11-2	NA	TRBJ2-3	TRBD1	CASSLGTGGFADTQYF	TGTGCCAGCAGCTTAGGGACAGGGGGTTTCGCAGATACGCAGTATTTT
TRBV4-3	few	TRBJ2-6	NA	CASNPGYRGGVLTF	TGCGCCAGCAACCCAGGGTACAGGGGGGGCGTCCTGACTTTC
TRBV7-2	NA	TRBJ2-2	TRBD1	CASSYVGGLLGELFF	TGTGCCAGCAGCTACGTAGGGGGCTTACTCGGGGAGCTGTTTTTT
TRBV30	NA	TRBJ1-6	TRBD1	CASISDRGMNSPLHF	TGTGCCTCAATATCGGACAGGGGTATGAATTCACCCCTCCACTTT
TRBV24-1	NA	TRBJ2-7	TRBD1	CATRDSFTYEQYF	TGTGCCACCCGGGACAGTTTTACCTACGAGCAGTACTTC
TRBV7-9	NA	TRBJ2-5	NA	CASSLRRRDQETQYF	TGTGCCAGCAGCTTACGGAGGAGGGACCAAGAGACCCAGTACTTC
TRBV2	once	TRBJ2-5	TRBD1	CASRGQGFETQYF	TGTGCCAGCAGGGGACAGGGGTTTGAGACCCAGTACTTC
TRBV21-1	NA	TRBJ2-1	NA	CASSRSQRRIAGGQSEQFF	TGTGCCAGCAGCCGCTCCCAGAGACGAATAGCGGGAGGGCAGAGTGAGCAGTTCTTC
TRBV4-3	once	TRBJ2-3	TRBD2	CASSLGGGVPFTDTQYF	TGCGCCAGCAGCCTCGGTGGGGGGGTACCATTCACAGATACGCAGTATTTT
TRBV30	NA	TRBJ1-5	NA	CAWSKTGTPDQPQHF	TGTGCCTGGAGTAAGACCGGGACACCCGACCAGCCCCAGCATTTT
TRBV3-1/TRBV3-2	NA	TRBJ2-1	TRBD2	CASSTRGRAVSYNEQFF	TGTGCCAGCAGCACTCGGGGGAGGGCGGTTTCCTACAATGAGCAGTTCTTC